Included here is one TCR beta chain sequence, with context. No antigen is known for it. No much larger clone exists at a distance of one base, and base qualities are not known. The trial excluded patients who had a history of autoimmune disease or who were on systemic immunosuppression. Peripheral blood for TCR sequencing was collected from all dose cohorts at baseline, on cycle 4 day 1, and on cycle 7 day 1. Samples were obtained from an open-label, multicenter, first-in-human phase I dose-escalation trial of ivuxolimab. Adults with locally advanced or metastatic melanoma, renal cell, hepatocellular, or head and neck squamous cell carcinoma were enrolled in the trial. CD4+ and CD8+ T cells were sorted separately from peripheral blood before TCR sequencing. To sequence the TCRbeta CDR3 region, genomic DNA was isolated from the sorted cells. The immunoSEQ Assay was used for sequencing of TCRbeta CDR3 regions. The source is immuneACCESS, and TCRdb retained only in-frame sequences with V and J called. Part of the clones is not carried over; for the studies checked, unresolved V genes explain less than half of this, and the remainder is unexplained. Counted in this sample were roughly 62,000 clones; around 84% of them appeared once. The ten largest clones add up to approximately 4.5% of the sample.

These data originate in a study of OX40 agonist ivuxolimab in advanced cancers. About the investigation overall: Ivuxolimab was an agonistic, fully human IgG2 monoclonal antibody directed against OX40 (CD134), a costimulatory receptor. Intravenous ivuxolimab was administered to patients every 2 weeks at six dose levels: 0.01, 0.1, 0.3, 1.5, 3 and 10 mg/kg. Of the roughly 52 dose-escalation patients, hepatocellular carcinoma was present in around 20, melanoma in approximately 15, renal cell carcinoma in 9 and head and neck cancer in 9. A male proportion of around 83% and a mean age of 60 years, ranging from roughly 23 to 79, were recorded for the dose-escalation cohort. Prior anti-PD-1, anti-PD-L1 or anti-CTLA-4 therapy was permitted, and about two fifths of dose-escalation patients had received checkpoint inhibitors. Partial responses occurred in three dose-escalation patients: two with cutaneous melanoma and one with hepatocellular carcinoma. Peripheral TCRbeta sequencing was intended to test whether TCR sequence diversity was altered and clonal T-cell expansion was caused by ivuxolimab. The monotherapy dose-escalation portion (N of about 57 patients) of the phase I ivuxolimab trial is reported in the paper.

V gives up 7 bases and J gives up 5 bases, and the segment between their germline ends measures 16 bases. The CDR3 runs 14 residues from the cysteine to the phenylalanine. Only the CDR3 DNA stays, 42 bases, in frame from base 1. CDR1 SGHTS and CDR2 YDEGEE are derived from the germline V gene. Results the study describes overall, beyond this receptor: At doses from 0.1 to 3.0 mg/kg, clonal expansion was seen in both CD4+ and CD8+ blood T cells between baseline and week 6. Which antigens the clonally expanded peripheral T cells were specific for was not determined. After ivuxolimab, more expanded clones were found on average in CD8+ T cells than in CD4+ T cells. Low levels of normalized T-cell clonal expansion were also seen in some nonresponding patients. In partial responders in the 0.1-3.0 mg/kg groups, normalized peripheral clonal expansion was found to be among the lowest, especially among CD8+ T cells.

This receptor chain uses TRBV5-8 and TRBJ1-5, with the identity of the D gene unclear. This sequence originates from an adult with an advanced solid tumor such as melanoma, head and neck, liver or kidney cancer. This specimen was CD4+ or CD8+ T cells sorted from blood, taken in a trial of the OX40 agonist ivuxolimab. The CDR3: CASSILGRDQPQHF. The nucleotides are TGTGCCAGCTCCATACTCGGTCGAGATCAGCCCCAGCATTTT.